This T cell receptor beta chain is drawn from a study of T cell responses to AZD1222 COVID-19 vaccine. The overall study: Analysis merged second doses at about 4 or about 12 weeks. Study-wide findings and caveats: Spike-specific TCR breadth and depth grew following two AZD1222 doses. Mapped onto spike, vaccine-associated CD4 TCRs spanned it and were dominant at 160-218 and 743-854.

Of note for this clone: Antigen specificity is unknown.

V lost 1 base to trimming and J lost 2 bases, with 4 bases between them. Germline V lookup: CDR1 SGHNT, CDR2 YENEEA. The length of the CDR3 is 13 residues. Clones were read by immunoSEQ multiplex PCR, and TCRdb kept only the in-frame ones, dropping some. The table has about 120,000 clones, approximately 90% seen once. The material sequenced was peripheral blood, taken on day 0 of AZD1222 vaccination. V and J are TRBV11-3 and TRBJ2-3; D is uncertain. This TCR derives from an adult in good health. The CDR3 sequence: CASSLGATDTQYF. DNA for the CDR3: TGTGCCAGCAGCTTAGGGGCCACAGATACGCAGTATTTT.